These T cell receptor beta chains were read from a single sample in a study of preoperative IRX-2 immunotherapy in early breast cancer. TCRdb keeps only in-frame clones here, not all; method: immunoSEQ multiplex PCR. The table records roughly 30,000 clones, under 90% of them present only once. Sampling was conducted from a patient treated with IRX-2 immunotherapy. The receptors stem from a human donor with breast cancer. The CDR3 runs from the conserved cysteine through the conserved F or W. The order of the fields is V gene, clone size, D gene, J gene, CDR3 DNA, CDR3 protein. A D gene is named only where the DNA matches it firmly. Not every row has a clone size; where given, it reads once, few, many or a size class.

TRBV18	few	-	TRBJ2-2	TGTGCCAGCTCACTGCTAGCGAGCCCCGGGGAGCTGTTTTTT	CASSLLASPGELFF
TRBV11-3	-	TRBD1	TRBJ1-1	TGTGCCAGCAGCCCGGGACAGGGGAAGCATGACACTGAAGCTTTCTTT	CASSPGQGKHDTEAFF
TRBV6-8	-	-	TRBJ1-5	TGTGCCAGCAGCCAGGGATCCAATCAGCCCCAGCATTTT	CASSQGSNQPQHF
TRBV6-8	few	-	TRBJ2-6	TGTGCCAGCAGGGGGGCCTCTGGGGCCAACGTCCTGACTTTC	CASRGASGANVLTF
TRBV15	once	TRBD1	TRBJ2-5	TGTGCCACCAGCAAAAACAGGGGGCAGGAGACCCAGTACTTC	CATSKNRGQETQYF
TRBV6-8	-	-	TRBJ2-3	TGTGCCATCTCACTGGAAGACTCAGCCGTTTCGCAGTATTTT	CAISLEDSAVSQYF
TRBV11-3	-	TRBD2	TRBJ2-7	TGTGCCAGCACTTTTGACCTAGCGGGGGTCGAGCAGTACTTC	CASTFDLAGVEQYF
TRBV29-1	-	-	TRBJ1-5	TGCAGCGTTGCCGGACATAGCAATCAGCCCCAGCATTTT	CSVAGHSNQPQHF
TRBV5-1	-	-	TRBJ2-2	TGCGCCAGCAGCTTGGATCTTGAGGGGAGCACCGGGGAGCTGTTTTTT	CASSLDLEGSTGELFF
TRBV25-1	-	TRBD2	TRBJ2-5	TGTGCCAGCAGCCCGGGGGGGGTTGAGGAGACCCAGTACTTC	CASSPGGVEETQYF
TRBV6-8	-	TRBD2	TRBJ2-5	TGTGCCAGCAGTCCCCCTTCTTCGACTAGCTTTACGGAGACCCAGTACTTC	CASSPPSSTSFTETQYF
TRBV11-3	-	-	TRBJ2-3	TGTGCCAGCAGCCGTTCCTATCTGAGCACAGATACGCAGTATTTT	CASSRSYLSTDTQYF
TRBV11-3	few	TRBD1	TRBJ2-5	TGTGCCAGCACCCTTCGACAGGGGAGTTCGTACCAAGAGACCCAGTACTTC	CASTLRQGSSYQETQYF
TRBV6-8	-	-	TRBJ2-3	TGTGCCAGCACACACCTTAGAGGGGCGGATACGCAGTATTTT	CASTHLRGADTQYF
TRBV28	-	-	TRBJ2-7	TGTGCCAGCAGTACCCCCTCGCCGCGGGCCTACGAGCAGTACTTC	CASSTPSPRAYEQYF
TRBV14	-	-	TRBJ1-1	TGTGCCAGCAGCCTATTGGCTCTTGGGGACACTGAAGCTTTCTTT	CASSLLALGDTEAFF
TRBV10-2	few	TRBD2	TRBJ2-1	TGCGCCAGCAGTGAAACGGGACTAGCGTCTAGGTACAATGAGCAGTTCTTC	CASSETGLASRYNEQFF
TRBV6-8	-	-	TRBJ2-3	TGTGCCAGCAGTCGGGACCGGATCGCAGATACGCAGTATTTT	CASSRDRIADTQYF
TRBV18	-	-	TRBJ1-1	TGTGCCAGCTCACCAACTAGGGGCGAAGCTTTCTTT	CASSPTRGEAFF
TRBV23-1	-	-	TRBJ2-7	TGCGCCAGCAGCCAAGACCTCAGGGCTGGGCAGTACTTC	CASSQDLRAGQYF
TRBV11-3	-	-	TRBJ1-1	TGTGCCAGCAGCATCAGACCTTCCCGCAATAGTAAGAACACTGAAGCTTTCTTT	CASSIRPSRNSKNTEAFF
TRBV19	-	-	TRBJ2-7	TGTGCCAGTAGCGGCCCTAGACAGGCTTCTCACGAGCAGTACTTC	CASSGPRQASHEQYF
TRBV19	-	-	TRBJ1-2	TGTGCCAGTAGTACCCGGGGCCCATCCCGGGGCGGCTACACCTTC	CASSTRGPSRGGYTF
TRBV6-8	-	-	TRBJ2-1	TGTGCCAGCAGTTCCGGGACACTCGTCCCCTACAATGAGCAGTTCTTC	CASSSGTLVPYNEQFF
TRBV11-3	-	TRBD2	TRBJ2-5	TGTGCCAGCAGCCAAGCGACTAGCGGAGAGACCCAGTACTTC	CASSQATSGETQYF
TRBV18	-	TRBD1	TRBJ1-6	TGTGCCAGCTCACCGTCTCGACAGGGCTCTAATTCACCCCTCCACTTT	CASSPSRQGSNSPLHF
TRBV5-1	-	-	TRBJ1-3	TGCGCCAGCAGCTTGGTCGGGGGGTCTGGAAACACCATATATTTT	CASSLVGGSGNTIYF
TRBV5-1	once	-	TRBJ1-4	TGCGCCAGCAGCTTGTTCCCACAGGGCGGGGATGAAAAACTGTTTTTT	CASSLFPQGGDEKLFF
TRBV5-3	-	TRBD1	TRBJ2-6	TGTGCCAGAAGCTTGCCAGGACAGGGGGAGTCGGGGGCCAACGTCCTGACTTTC	CARSLPGQGESGANVLTF
TRBV12-2	-	-	TRBJ2-1	TGTGCCACGAAGAATCGGGACACATACAATGAGCAGTTCTTC	CATKNRDTYNEQFF
TRBV19	-	-	TRBJ1-2	TGTGCCAGTAGTATTCACCGGACATCTCTAGATGGCTACACCTTC	CASSIHRTSLDGYTF
TRBV5-1	-	TRBD2	TRBJ2-3	TGCGCCAGCAGCCCCGGGACTAGCGGACATACGCAGTATTTT	CASSPGTSGHTQYF
TRBV11-3	once	-	TRBJ1-2	TGTGCCAGCAGCTTAGGTTTCAGCATCTATGGCTACACCTTC	CASSLGFSIYGYTF
TRBV11-3	-	-	TRBJ2-7	TGTGCCAGCAGTCAAGCTAAATGGGGCTACGTCTACGAGCAGTACTTC	CASSQAKWGYVYEQYF
TRBV11-3	-	TRBD1	TRBJ2-1	TGTGCCAGCAGCCCGGGGACAGGCTTCTACAATGAGCAGTTCTTC	CASSPGTGFYNEQFF
TRBV6-8	-	-	TRBJ2-7	TGTGCCAGCAGTCCGGGCCTTAACTACGAGCAGTACTTC	CASSPGLNYEQYF
TRBV29-1	-	-	TRBJ1-1	TGCAGCGTAATCAGTCTGAACACTGAAGCTTTCTTT	CSVISLNTEAFF
TRBV28	-	TRBD2	TRBJ2-1	TGTGCCAGCAGTAGAGCGGGAGCCAATGAGCAGTTCTTC	CASSRAGANEQFF
TRBV19	-	-	TRBJ1-2	TGTGCCAGTAGCACCTCGACAGAACTATATGGCTACACCTTC	CASSTSTELYGYTF
TRBV25-1	-	-	TRBJ1-1	TGTGCCAGTAGCGGGTCCAACACTGAAGCTTTCTTT	CASSGSNTEAFF
TRBV11-3	few	-	TRBJ2-5	TGTGCCAGCAGCTCCCGTGAGGGGGGAGAGACCCAGTACTTC	CASSSREGGETQYF
TRBV10-2	-	TRBD2	TRBJ2-7	TGCGCCAGCAGGGCAGGACGGGAGGGCCTTTTGTACGAGCAGTACTTC	CASRAGREGLLYEQYF
TRBV23-1	-	-	TRBJ1-5	TGCGCCAGCAGTCGTGGACACCCCAATCAGCCCCAGCATTTT	CASSRGHPNQPQHF
TRBV11-3	-	-	TRBJ1-6	TGTGCCAGCAGCCCCGGCGGGGCGGGGAATTATTTTTCACCCCTCCACTTT	CASSPGGAGNYFSPLHF
TRBV19	-	TRBD1	TRBJ1-5	TGTGCCAGTAAACAGGGGAGACGAGGTCAGCCCCAGCATTTT	CASKQGRRGQPQHF
TRBV28	-	TRBD1	TRBJ1-2	TGTGCCAGCAGTTTATTGGTAGGACAGGCCCTTTATGGCTACACCTTC	CASSLLVGQALYGYTF
TRBV11-3	-	TRBD2	TRBJ2-1	TGTGCCAGCAGCCACGGACTAGCGGGACAGGAGCAGTTCTTC	CASSHGLAGQEQFF
TRBV6-8	-	TRBD1	TRBJ2-3	TGTGCCAGCAGAACAGGGGGAGATACGCAGTATTTT	CASRTGGDTQYF
TRBV18	-	-	TRBJ1-3	TGTGCCAGCTCAGCGAACGGAATCTCTGGAAACACCATATATTTT	CASSANGISGNTIYF
TRBV11-3	-	TRBD2	TRBJ2-3	TGTGCCAGCACCTACGCCGGGCGGGGGAGCACAGATACGCAGTATTTT	CASTYAGRGSTDTQYF
TRBV11-3	-	-	TRBJ2-7	TGTGCCAGCAGCTTGGGGGGCTATGGCTACGAGCAGTACTTC	CASSLGGYGYEQYF
TRBV6-8	-	-	TRBJ2-5	TGTGCCAGCTTAACGGCAGCCTCCAAAGAGACCCAGTACTTC	CASLTAASKETQYF
TRBV10-3	-	TRBD2	TRBJ2-3	TGTGCCATCAGTGAGTCGTCTAGCGGGACACTCACAGATACGCAGTATTTT	CAISESSSGTLTDTQYF
TRBV11-3	-	-	TRBJ2-5	TGTGCCAGCAGCACCAGACTTCGAGCTCAAGAGACCCAGTACTTC	CASSTRLRAQETQYF
TRBV15	once	TRBD2	TRBJ2-1	TGTGCCACCAGCAGACTGGGACTAGCGGGGCGAAATGAGCAGTTCTTC	CATSRLGLAGRNEQFF
TRBV19	-	-	TRBJ1-2	TGTGCCAGTAGTGTCAAGGCAGGTGGATACGGCTACACCTTC	CASSVKAGGYGYTF
TRBV19	-	-	TRBJ1-1	TGTGCCAGTATACGGGGTTACACTGAAGCTTTCTTT	CASIRGYTEAFF
TRBV5-1	-	TRBD2	TRBJ2-3	TGCGCCAGCAGCTTCATTCGCGGGAGTGATACGCAGTATTTT	CASSFIRGSDTQYF
TRBV7-8	-	-	TRBJ2-5	TGTGCCAGCAGCTTACGGGGGATAAGGCAAGAGACCCAGTACTTC	CASSLRGIRQETQYF
TRBV11-3	-	-	TRBJ1-1	TGTGCCAGCAGCCACGAACAACCAACCTCTGAAGCTTTCTTT	CASSHEQPTSEAFF